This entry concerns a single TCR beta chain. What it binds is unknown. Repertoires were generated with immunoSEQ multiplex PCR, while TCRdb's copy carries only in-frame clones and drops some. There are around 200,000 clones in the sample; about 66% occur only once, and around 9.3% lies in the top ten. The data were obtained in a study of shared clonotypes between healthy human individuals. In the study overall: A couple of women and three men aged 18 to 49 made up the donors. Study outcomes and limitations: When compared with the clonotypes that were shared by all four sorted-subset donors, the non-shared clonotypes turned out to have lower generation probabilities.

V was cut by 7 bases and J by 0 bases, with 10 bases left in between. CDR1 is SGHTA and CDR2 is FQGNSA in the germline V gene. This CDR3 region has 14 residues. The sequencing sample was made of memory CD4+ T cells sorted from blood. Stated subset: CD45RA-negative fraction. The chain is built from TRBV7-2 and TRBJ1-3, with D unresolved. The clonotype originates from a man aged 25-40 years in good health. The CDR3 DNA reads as TGTGCCAGCAAAACGACAAGCTCTGGAAACACCATATATTTT. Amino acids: CASKTTSSGNTIYF.